A selection of T cell receptor beta chains follows, all from one sample in a study of cytomegalovirus exposure and HLA in healthy donors. This table comes from immunoSEQ multiplex PCR, and its TCRdb copy is limited to in-frame clones, with some not included. The table lists approximately 200,000 clones, less than 85% of them singletons. Material: PBMCs. The receptors originated from a girl aged 2-10 years in good health and CMV-seronegative. The conserved cysteine and the conserved F or W are not part of the CDR3 here. The order of the fields is V gene, J gene, CDR3 protein.

V gene: TRBV5-5; J gene: TRBJ1-5; CDR3 protein: ASSQNSNQPQH
V gene: TRBV4-2; J gene: TRBJ2-1; CDR3 protein: ASSPGERLLNNEQF
V gene: TRBV29-1; J gene: TRBJ2-2; CDR3 protein: SVAGGANTGELF
V gene: TRBV10-1; J gene: TRBJ2-3; CDR3 protein: ASSDPAIPGQGADTQY
V gene: TRBV2; J gene: TRBJ2-7; CDR3 protein: ASDFPGTGFYEQY
V gene: TRBV4-1; J gene: TRBJ2-7; CDR3 protein: ASSQEVSGSYEQY
V gene: TRBV7-9; J gene: TRBJ2-7; CDR3 protein: ASNQGSGTQY
V gene: TRBV6-5; J gene: TRBJ1-2; CDR3 protein: ASSPHAHYGYT
V gene: TRBV9; J gene: TRBJ1-1; CDR3 protein: ASSVAAGDTEAF
V gene: TRBV14; J gene: TRBJ2-7; CDR3 protein: ASSQGRSGPGEQY
V gene: TRBV11-2; J gene: TRBJ1-5; CDR3 protein: ASSSGQGSRSQPQH
V gene: TRBV6-1; J gene: TRBJ1-5; CDR3 protein: ASSEPRGTVNQPQH
V gene: TRBV2; J gene: TRBJ2-7; CDR3 protein: ASSVGQLGSYEQY
V gene: TRBV5-1; J gene: TRBJ1-5; CDR3 protein: ASSLDGLINQPQH
V gene: TRBV30; J gene: TRBJ2-1; CDR3 protein: AWSSGTSAYNEQF
V gene: TRBV13; J gene: TRBJ2-5; CDR3 protein: ASSFVAGGQETQY
V gene: TRBV27; J gene: TRBJ2-3; CDR3 protein: ASNAGGTDTQY
V gene: TRBV11-2; J gene: TRBJ2-1; CDR3 protein: ASSLDVSQVGNEQF
V gene: TRBV5-4; J gene: TRBJ2-4; CDR3 protein: ASSSGDRLAKNIQY
V gene: TRBV11-2; J gene: TRBJ2-5; CDR3 protein: ASSLRPLMEYWETQY
V gene: TRBV9; J gene: TRBJ2-1; CDR3 protein: ASSVLGSGGPWDEQF
V gene: TRBV27; J gene: TRBJ2-1; CDR3 protein: ASSLDASGPYNEQF
V gene: TRBV2; J gene: TRBJ2-1; CDR3 protein: ASSERISGGIVNEQF
V gene: TRBV6-1; J gene: TRBJ2-7; CDR3 protein: ASSVGQGGYEQY
V gene: TRBV30; J gene: TRBJ2-2; CDR3 protein: AWSVRGGRTGELF
V gene: TRBV5-4; J gene: TRBJ2-7; CDR3 protein: ASSSAQRTGLDEQY
V gene: TRBV7-9; J gene: TRBJ1-6; CDR3 protein: ASRQTGERNSPLH
V gene: TRBV28; J gene: TRBJ2-3; CDR3 protein: ASNPVPGGPGTDTQY
V gene: TRBV27; J gene: TRBJ1-1; CDR3 protein: ASSFRMNTEAF
V gene: TRBV5-1; J gene: TRBJ1-1; CDR3 protein: ASSLGGLGNTEAF
V gene: TRBV7-3; J gene: TRBJ1-1; CDR3 protein: ASSLDRGHTEAF
V gene: TRBV7-9; J gene: TRBJ2-1; CDR3 protein: ASTICFVKGCHNEQF
V gene: TRBV6-1; J gene: TRBJ1-5; CDR3 protein: ASSEQGSMSNQPQH
V gene: TRBV4-1; J gene: TRBJ2-7; CDR3 protein: ASSQPGQVFPFSYEQY
V gene: TRBV5-1; J gene: TRBJ2-3; CDR3 protein: ASSLAAAGVQDTQY
V gene: TRBV5-1; J gene: TRBJ2-2; CDR3 protein: ASSFGQANTGELF
V gene: TRBV19; J gene: TRBJ1-1; CDR3 protein: ASSIRQDTEAF
V gene: TRBV7-7; J gene: TRBJ2-2; CDR3 protein: ASSFKLAELPNTGELF
V gene: TRBV6-1; J gene: TRBJ1-1; CDR3 protein: ASSVGTEAF
V gene: TRBV5-1; J gene: TRBJ2-5; CDR3 protein: ASSAPETSGSGEETQY